This T cell receptor beta chain was documented in a study of regulatory T cells in long-lasting Graves disease. Points from the study as a whole: Graves' patients with persistent disease showed TCR diversity lower than patients newly diagnosed. Persistent cases favored TRBV28, TRBJ1-2 and TRBJ2-5.

Assembly of TCR beta libraries relied on iRepertoire HTBI primers together with Arm-PCR of CDR3 regions. Using its own MiXCR run on the multiplex PCR reads, TCRdb lists one record per CDR3 protein. The sample lists 650,000 to 700,000 distinct CDR3 sequences, approximately 31% occurring once. As concerns this clonotype: What it binds is unknown.

The time point denotes: persistent/refractory GD, antithyroid drugs over 5 years with positive TRAb. PBMCs were the source of the RNA used for TCR sequencing. V was trimmed by 1 base and J by 5 bases, leaving 5 bases between them. CDR3 length: 11 amino acids. In germline, CDR1 is GTSNPN, CDR2 SVGIG (reference sequence). The chain employs TRBV30 and TRBJ1-1; D not certain. The receptor was isolated from a female donor with Graves disease. The input for sequencing was peripheral blood mononuclear cells (PBMCs), taken when the disease was refractory, from a patient treated with antithyroid drugs. CDR3 sequence: CAWSGRTEAFF. In DNA form, the CDR3 reads TGTGCCTGGAGTGGGCGGACTGAAGCTTTCTTT.